The 14 T cell receptor beta chains presented below share a single source sample, sequenced in a study of blood T cell repertoires in COVID-19. Method: immunoSEQ multiplex PCR; TCRdb's copy keeps in-frame clones and lacks some. The table has under 150,000 clones, approximately 80% seen once; the top ten hold around a tenth. Sequenced input: peripheral blood. The origin of the receptors is a man aged 35-49 years with active or convalescent COVID-19.

The V gene is TRBV7-2, the J gene TRBJ1-4; 8 bases map to TRBD1. With V trimmed by 4 bases and J by 4 bases, 11 bases remained unmatched. This CDR3 comprises 17 residues. The V gene's germline CDR1 is SGHTA and CDR2 FQGNSA. The chain's CDR3 is CASSSRPPQGDNEKLFF. The CDR3 nucleotides are TGTGCCAGCAGCTCGCGCCCCCCACAGGGGGATAATGAAAAACTGTTTTTT.

J is TRBJ2-5 and V is TRBV3-1 (or the pseudogene TRBV3-2); 8 bases align to TRBD2. J was trimmed by 3 bases and V by 2 bases; bases with no gene match: 8. Looked up from germline, CDR1 is LGHDT and CDR2 is YNNKEL (reference sequence). The CDR3 runs 16 residues. CDR3 nucleotide sequence: TGTGCCAGCAGCCAAAGGGGTGGGGGACTAGAAGAGACCCAGTACTTC. It codes for CASSQRGGGLEETQYF.

There are a few counts of this clone. This sample includes further DNA sequences coding for the same CDR3. The chain combines TRBV18 with TRBJ1-4; D might be TRBD1 (5 bases). From germline, CDR1 is KGHSH and CDR2 LQKENI. V dropped 6 bases and J dropped 3 bases, with 8 bases sitting between them. The CDR3 is made up of 13 amino acids. The CDR3 DNA reads as TGTGCCAGCTCTCGGGACTCTAATGAAAAACTGTTTTTT. Its protein product is CASSRDSNEKLFF.

This clone was seen just once. The chain links TRBV20-1 to TRBJ2-7; the match to TRBD1 covers 9 bases. V shed 3 bases and J 3 bases; nucleotides not matched to a gene: 3. CDR3 size: 13 residues. Germline CDR1 DFQATT, CDR2 SNEGSKA (reference sequence). Here the CDR3 DNA reads TGCAGTGCTAGTACAGGGGGCATCTACGAGCAGTACTTC. It codes for CSASTGGIYEQYF.

V is TRBV15 and J is TRBJ2-1; D is unclear. CDR3 length: 13 residues. V lost 0 bases and J 5 bases, leaving 5 bases between the germline ends. CDR1 LNHNV and CDR2 YYDKDF come from the germline V gene (reference sequence). The CDR3 bases are TGTGCCACCAGCAGAGATCGGGACAATGAGCAGTTCTTC. This sequence encodes CATSRDRDNEQFF.

V and J are TRBV5-3 and TRBJ2-2; D uncertain. TRBV5-3 has ORF status, its function being uncertain. The CDR3 sequence is 14 residues long. The V gene lost 3 bases and the J gene lost 4 bases, with 10 bases spanning the gap. This CDR3 reads CARSSRHATGELFF. In nucleotides, the CDR3 is TGTGCCAGAAGCTCACGACACGCCACCGGGGAGCTGTTTTTT.

V gene TRBV5-4 combines with J gene TRBJ2-1; TRBD1 matches 11 bases. Trimming at V came to 0 bases and at J to 6 bases, leaving 5 bases not matched to a gene. Germline V lookup: CDR1 SGHNT, CDR2 YYREEE (reference sequence). This CDR3 contains 16 residues. In DNA form, the CDR3 reads TGTGCCAGCAGCTTGGCCAGGGGACAGGGGGGCAATGAGCAGTTCTTC. This translates into CASSLARGQGGNEQFF.

CDR3 region: CASIHAGQGGNTIYF. The CDR3 nucleotides are TGTGCCAGCATACACGCAGGGCAAGGAGGAAACACCATATATTTT. The rearrangement uses TRBV2 and TRBJ1-3; D is possibly TRBD1 (5 bases). There are 15 residues in the CDR3. Between the trimmed V and J ends, which lost 7 bases and 4 bases, there was a span of 17 bases. In germline, CDR1 is SNHLY, CDR2 FYNNEI.

This clone has only a few counts. The CDR3 nucleotides are TGTGCCAGCAGCCAAGATCCACAACAAGAGACCCAGTACTTC. Its protein product is CASSQDPQQETQYF. The chain links TRBV3-1 (or the pseudogene TRBV3-2) to TRBJ2-5; D uncertain. The ends were cut back, 0 bases at V and 2 bases at J, with 7 bases in the middle. The CDR3 is 14 residues long. CDR1 is LGHDT, CDR2 YNNKEL, per germline (reference sequence).

The chain is built from TRBV18 and TRBJ2-1; 8 nucleotides align to TRBD1. The CDR3 runs to 15 residues. V lost 2 bases to trimming and J lost 6 bases; unmatched junction nucleotides: 6. Germline CDR1 and CDR2: KGHSH and LQKENI. The CDR3 sequence is CASSPDRGSSNEQFF. The DNA for the CDR3 is TGTGCCAGCTCACCAGACAGGGGAAGTTCCAATGAGCAGTTCTTC.

Notes on this clone: Germline is not matched at one junction end, which may reflect a read error. The CDR3 sequence: CASSQQATGRFF. The CDR3 nucleotides are TGTGCCAGCAGCCAACAGGCGACAGGGAGGTTCTTC. This chain links TRBV4-2 with TRBJ1-2; 7 bases match TRBD1. Germline V lookup: CDR1 LGHNA, CDR2 YNFKEQ. This CDR3 region has 12 residues.

The chain joins TRBV7-9 to TRBJ2-7; perhaps TRBD1 as D (6 bases). Germline V gene data show CDR1 as SEHNR and CDR2 as FQNEAQ (reference sequence). The CDR3 covers 16 residues. Trimming left V 5 bases short and J 0 bases short, with 17 bases between. In nucleotides, the CDR3 is TGTGCCAGCAGCCCGGCCGGGACAACGGTCTCCTACGAGCAGTACTTC. Protein: CASSPAGTTVSYEQYF.

The gene calls are TRBV10-2 and TRBJ2-7; 15 bases match TRBD2. With V trimmed by 3 bases and J by 7 bases, 4 bases remained unmatched. CDR3 length: 15 amino acids. Looked up from germline, CDR1 is WSHSY and CDR2 is SAAADI. This CDR3 is CASSEGTSGGKEQYF. The CDR3 nucleotides read TGCGCCAGCAGTGAAGGGACTAGCGGGGGGAAGGAGCAGTACTTC.

V usage is TRBV29-1 and J usage is TRBJ1-2; 9 bases fit TRBD1. The J segment lost 4 bases and the V segment lost 1 base, leaving 7 bases of the junction unmatched. This CDR3 region has 15 residues. Germline CDR1 SQVTM, CDR2 ANQGSEA. Here the CDR3 reads CSVEALGTGSYGYTF. CDR3 DNA sequence: TGCAGCGTTGAAGCTCTCGGGACAGGGTCCTATGGCTACACCTTC. The full variable domain, rest sourced from reference TRBV29-1 and TRBJ1-2, is SAVISQKPSRDICQRGTSLTIQCQVDSQVTMMFWYRQQPGQSLTLIATANQGSEATYESGFVIDKFPISRPNLTFSTLTVSNMSPEDSSIYLCSVEALGTGSYGYTFGSGTRLTVV.